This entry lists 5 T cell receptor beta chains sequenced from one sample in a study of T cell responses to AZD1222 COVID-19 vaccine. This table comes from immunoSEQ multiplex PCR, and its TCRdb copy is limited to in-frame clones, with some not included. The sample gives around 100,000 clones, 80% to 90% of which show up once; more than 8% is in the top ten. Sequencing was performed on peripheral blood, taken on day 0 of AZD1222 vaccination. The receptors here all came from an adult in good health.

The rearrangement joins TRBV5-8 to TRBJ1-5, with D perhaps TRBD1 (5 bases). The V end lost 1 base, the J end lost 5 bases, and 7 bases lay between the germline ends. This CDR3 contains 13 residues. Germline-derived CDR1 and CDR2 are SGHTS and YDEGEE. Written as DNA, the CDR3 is TGTGCCAGCAGCTTGAGGGGAGATCAGCCCCAGCATTTT. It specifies CASSLRGDQPQHF.

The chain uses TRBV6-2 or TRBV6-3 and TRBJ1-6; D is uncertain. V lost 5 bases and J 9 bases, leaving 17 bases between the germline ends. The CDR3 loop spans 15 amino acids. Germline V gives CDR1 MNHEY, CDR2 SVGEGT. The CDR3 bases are TGTGCCAGCAGTGGGCAAGGGAAAGGCGGTTCACCCCTCCACTTT. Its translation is CASSGQGKGGSPLHF.

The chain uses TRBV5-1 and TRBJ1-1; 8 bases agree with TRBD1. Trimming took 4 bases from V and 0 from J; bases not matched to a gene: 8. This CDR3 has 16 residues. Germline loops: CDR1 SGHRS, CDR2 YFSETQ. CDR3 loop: CASSELDRGLNTEAFF. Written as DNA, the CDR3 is TGCGCCAGCAGCGAGTTAGACAGGGGACTGAACACTGAAGCTTTCTTT.

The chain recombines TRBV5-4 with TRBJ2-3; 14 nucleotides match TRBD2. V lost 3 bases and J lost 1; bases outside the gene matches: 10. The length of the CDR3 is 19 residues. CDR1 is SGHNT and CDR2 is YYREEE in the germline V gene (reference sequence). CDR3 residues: CASSSLPGLAGDGTDTQYF. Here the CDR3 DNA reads TGTGCCAGCAGCTCCTTGCCGGGACTAGCGGGAGATGGCACAGATACGCAGTATTTT.

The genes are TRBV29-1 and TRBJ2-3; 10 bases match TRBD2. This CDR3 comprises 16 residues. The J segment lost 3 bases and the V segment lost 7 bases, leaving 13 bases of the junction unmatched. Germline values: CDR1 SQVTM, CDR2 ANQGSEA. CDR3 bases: TGCAGCGCACCTGCGAGAGCGGGGGGGCCAACAGATACGCAGTATTTT. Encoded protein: CSAPARAGGPTDTQYF.